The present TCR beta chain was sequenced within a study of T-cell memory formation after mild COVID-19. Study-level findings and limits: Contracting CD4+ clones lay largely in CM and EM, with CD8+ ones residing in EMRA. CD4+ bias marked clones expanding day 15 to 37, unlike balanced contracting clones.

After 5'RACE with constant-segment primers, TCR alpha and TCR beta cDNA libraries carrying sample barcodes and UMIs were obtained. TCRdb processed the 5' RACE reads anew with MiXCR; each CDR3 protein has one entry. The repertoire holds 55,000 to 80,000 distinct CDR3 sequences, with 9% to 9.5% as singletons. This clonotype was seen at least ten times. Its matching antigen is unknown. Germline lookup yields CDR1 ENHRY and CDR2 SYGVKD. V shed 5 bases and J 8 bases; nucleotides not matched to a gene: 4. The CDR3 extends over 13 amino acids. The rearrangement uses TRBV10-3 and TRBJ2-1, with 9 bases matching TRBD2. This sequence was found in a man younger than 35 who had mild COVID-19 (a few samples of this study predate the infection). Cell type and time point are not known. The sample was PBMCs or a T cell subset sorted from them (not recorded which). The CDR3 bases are TGTGCCATCAGTAGCGGGGGGCGGGATGAGCAGTTCTTC. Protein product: CAISSGGRDEQFF.